The rows below give T cell receptor beta chains drawn from one sample of a study of early T cells in non-severe SARS-CoV-2 infection. TCRdb passed the 5' RACE reads through MiXCR, listing each CDR3 protein once. Altogether just under 65,000 distinct CDR3 sequences are present, approximately 6.1% being singletons, with the ten largest covering approximately 3.6%. The sample was whole blood, taken at baseline. The receptors were sampled from an adult who was a healthcare worker with PCR-confirmed SARS-CoV-2 infection or an uninfected control (not recorded which). Both conserved end residues are part of each CDR3. D genes are given only for firm matches. Where a row states a size, it is once, few, many or the class of an expanded clone; other rows omit it.

J gene	V gene	clone size	D gene	CDR3 protein	CDR3 DNA
TRBJ2-1	TRBV18	few	NA	CASSPRWGVAGNEQFF	TGTGCCAGCTCACCAAGGTGGGGAGTCGCCGGCAATGAGCAGTTCTTC
TRBJ1-4	TRBV19	many	NA	CASSPRGNEKLFF	TGTGCCAGCAGTCCCAGGGGAAATGAAAAACTGTTTTTT
TRBJ2-3	TRBV7-7	many	TRBD2	CASSQTSVADTQYF	TGTGCCAGCAGCCAGACTAGCGTCGCAGATACGCAGTATTTT
TRBJ2-7	TRBV4-3	many	TRBD2	CASSQGRLAGVYEQYF	TGCGCCAGCAGCCAAGGGCGACTAGCGGGAGTCTACGAGCAGTACTTC
TRBJ1-6	TRBV19	NA	TRBD1	CASGQGNSPLHF	TGTGCCTCCGGACAGGGTAATTCACCCCTCCACTTT
TRBJ2-5	TRBV25-1	NA	NA	CASSEEPGRGETQYF	TGTGCCAGCAGTGAAGAGCCGGGAAGGGGGGAGACCCAGTACTTC
TRBJ2-3	TRBV19	many	TRBD1	CASSERQGRYADTQYF	TGTGCCAGTAGTGAACGACAGGGGAGGTACGCAGATACGCAGTATTTT
TRBJ2-5	TRBV6-6	NA	NA	CANPRGRRAGETQYF	TGTGCCAACCCACGAGGGCGGAGGGCCGGGGAGACCCAGTACTTC
TRBJ2-1	TRBV10-3	many	TRBD2	CAIRSTSGRDNEQFF	TGTGCCATCAGGTCGACTAGCGGGAGAGACAATGAGCAGTTCTTC
TRBJ1-2	TRBV7-2	many	NA	CASSLSLALGAMFGYTF	TGTGCCAGCAGCTTATCCCTCGCCCTGGGTGCGATGTTTGGCTACACCTTC
TRBJ1-6	TRBV10-3	many	NA	CAISETGTSPLHF	TGTGCCATCAGTGAGACAGGGACCTCACCCCTCCACTTT
TRBJ2-2	TRBV19	many	NA	CASSIDMRANTGELFF	TGTGCCAGTAGTATAGATATGCGAGCGAACACCGGGGAGCTGTTTTTT
TRBJ2-5	TRBV6-5	many	TRBD2	CASSPSGRAGETQYF	TGTGCCAGCAGCCCTAGCGGGAGGGCCGGCGAGACCCAGTACTTC
TRBJ2-2	TRBV18	few	NA	CASSPGNMNTGELFF	TGTGCCAGCTCACCAGGGAACATGAACACCGGGGAGCTGTTTTTT
TRBJ2-7	TRBV28	many	TRBD2	CASSPTSGSYEQYF	TGTGCCAGCAGTCCGACTAGCGGGAGCTACGAGCAGTACTTC